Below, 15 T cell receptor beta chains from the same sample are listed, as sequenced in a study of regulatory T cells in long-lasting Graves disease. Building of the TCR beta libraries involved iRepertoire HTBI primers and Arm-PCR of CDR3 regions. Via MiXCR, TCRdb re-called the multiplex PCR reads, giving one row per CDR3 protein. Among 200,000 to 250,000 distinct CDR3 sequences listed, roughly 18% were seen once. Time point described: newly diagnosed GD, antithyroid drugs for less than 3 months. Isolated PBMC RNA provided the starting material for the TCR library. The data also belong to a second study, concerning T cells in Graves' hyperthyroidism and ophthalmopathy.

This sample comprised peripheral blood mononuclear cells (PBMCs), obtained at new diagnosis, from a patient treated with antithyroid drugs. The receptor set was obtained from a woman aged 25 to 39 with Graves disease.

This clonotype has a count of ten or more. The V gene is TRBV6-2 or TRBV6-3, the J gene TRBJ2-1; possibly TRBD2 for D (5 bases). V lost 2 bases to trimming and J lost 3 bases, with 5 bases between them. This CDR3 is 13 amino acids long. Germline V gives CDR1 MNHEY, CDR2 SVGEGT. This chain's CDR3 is CASSYRDYNEQFF. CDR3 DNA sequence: TGTGCCAGCAGTTACCGGGACTACAATGAGCAGTTCTTC.

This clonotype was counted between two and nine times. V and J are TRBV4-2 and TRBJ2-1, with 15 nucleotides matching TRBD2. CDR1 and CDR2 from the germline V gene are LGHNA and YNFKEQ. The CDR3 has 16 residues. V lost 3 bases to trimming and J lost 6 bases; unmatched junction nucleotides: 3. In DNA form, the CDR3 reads TGTGCCAGCAGCCAGAGGACTAGCGGGGGGGCCAATGAGCAGTTCTTC. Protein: CASSQRTSGGANEQFF.

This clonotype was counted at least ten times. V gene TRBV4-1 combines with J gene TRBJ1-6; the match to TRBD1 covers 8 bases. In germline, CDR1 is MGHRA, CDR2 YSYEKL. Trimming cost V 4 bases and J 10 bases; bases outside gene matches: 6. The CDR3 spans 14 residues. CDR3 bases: TGCGCCAGCAGCCGGGACAGGTCGTGGTCACCCCTCCACTTT. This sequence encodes CASSRDRSWSPLHF.

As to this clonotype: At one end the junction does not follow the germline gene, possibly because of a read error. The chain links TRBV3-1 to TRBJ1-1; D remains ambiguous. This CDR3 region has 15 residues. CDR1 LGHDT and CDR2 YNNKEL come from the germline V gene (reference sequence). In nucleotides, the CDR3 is TGTGCCAGCAGCGCCCGGACGGGTTCGAACACTGAAGTTTTCTTT. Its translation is CASSARTGSNTEVFF.

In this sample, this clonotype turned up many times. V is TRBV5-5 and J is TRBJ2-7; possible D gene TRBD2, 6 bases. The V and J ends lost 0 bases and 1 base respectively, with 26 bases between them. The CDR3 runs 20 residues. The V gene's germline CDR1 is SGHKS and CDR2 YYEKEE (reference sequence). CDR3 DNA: TGTGCCAGCAGCTTGGCCGGCGGGCGGGGCTCGTTCCAAACTTCCTACGAGCAGTACTTC. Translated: CASSLAGGRGSFQTSYEQYF.

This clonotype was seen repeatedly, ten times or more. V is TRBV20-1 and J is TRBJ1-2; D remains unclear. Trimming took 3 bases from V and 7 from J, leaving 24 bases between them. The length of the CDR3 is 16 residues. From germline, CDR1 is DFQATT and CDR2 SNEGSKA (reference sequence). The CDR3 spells CSARRAGIRFDGGYTF. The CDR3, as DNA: TGCAGTGCTAGGAGAGCGGGGATACGATTCGACGGTGGCTACACCTTC.

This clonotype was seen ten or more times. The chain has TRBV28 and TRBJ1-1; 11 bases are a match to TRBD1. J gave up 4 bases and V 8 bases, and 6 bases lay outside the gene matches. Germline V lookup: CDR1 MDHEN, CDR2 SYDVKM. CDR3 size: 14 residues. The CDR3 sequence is CASPGQGAGTEAFF. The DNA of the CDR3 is TGTGCCAGCCCTGGACAGGGGGCTGGCACTGAAGCTTTCTTT.

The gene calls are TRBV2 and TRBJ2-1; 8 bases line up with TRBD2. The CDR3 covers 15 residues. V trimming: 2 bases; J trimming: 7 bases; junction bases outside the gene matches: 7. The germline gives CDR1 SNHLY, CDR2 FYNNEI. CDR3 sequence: CASSESPGLDNEQFF. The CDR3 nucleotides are TGTGCCAGCAGTGAATCACCGGGACTAGATAATGAGCAGTTCTTC.

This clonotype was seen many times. The CDR3 reads CSVDRGNSYEQYF. CDR3 DNA: TGCAGCGTTGATCGTGGGAATAGCTACGAGCAGTACTTC. The rearrangement links TRBV29-1 to TRBJ2-7; D ambiguous. Germline CDR1 and CDR2: SQVTM and ANQGSEA. V was shortened by 3 bases and J by 3 bases, with 12 bases between the two germline ends. The CDR3 runs 13 residues.

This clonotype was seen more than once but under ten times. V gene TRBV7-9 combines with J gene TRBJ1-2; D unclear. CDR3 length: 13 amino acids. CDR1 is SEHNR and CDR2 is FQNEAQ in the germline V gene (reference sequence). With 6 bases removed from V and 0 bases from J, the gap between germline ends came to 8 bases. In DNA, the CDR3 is TGTGCCAGCAGGCGTTCAGCTAACTATGGCTACACCTTC. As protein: CASRRSANYGYTF. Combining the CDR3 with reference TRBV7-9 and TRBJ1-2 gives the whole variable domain DTGVSQNPRHKITKRGQNVTFRCDPISEHNRLYWYRQTLGQGPEFLTYFQNEAQLEKSRLLSDRFSAERPKGSFSTLEIQRTEQGDSAMYLCASRRSANYGYTFGSGTRLTVV.

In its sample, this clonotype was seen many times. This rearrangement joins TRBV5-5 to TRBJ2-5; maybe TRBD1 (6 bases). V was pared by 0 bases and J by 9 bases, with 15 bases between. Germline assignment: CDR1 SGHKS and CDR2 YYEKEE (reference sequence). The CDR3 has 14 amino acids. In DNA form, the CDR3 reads TGTGCCAGCAGCTTGGGACAGGCCTACCGGGCCCAGTACTTC. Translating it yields CASSLGQAYRAQYF.

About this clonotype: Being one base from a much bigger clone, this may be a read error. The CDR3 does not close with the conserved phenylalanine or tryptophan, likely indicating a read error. Here the CDR3 DNA reads TGCAGTGCCGCAACTACAGGGCGAGGTGAGCAGTTCTGC. This gives the protein CSAATTGRGEQFC. The chain combines TRBV20-1 with TRBJ2-1; a possible D gene is TRBD1 (6 bases). V gave up 6 bases and J gave up 9 bases, with 18 bases separating them. CDR3 length equals 13 residues. Germline values: CDR1 DFQATT, CDR2 SNEGSKA (reference sequence).

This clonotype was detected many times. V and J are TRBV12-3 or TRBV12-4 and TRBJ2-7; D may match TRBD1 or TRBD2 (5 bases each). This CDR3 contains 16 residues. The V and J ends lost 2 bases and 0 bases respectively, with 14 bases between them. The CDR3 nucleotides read TGTGCCAGCAGTTTATTTGGGGGTCCAAGCTCCTACGAGCAGTACTTC. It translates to CASSLFGGPSSYEQYF.

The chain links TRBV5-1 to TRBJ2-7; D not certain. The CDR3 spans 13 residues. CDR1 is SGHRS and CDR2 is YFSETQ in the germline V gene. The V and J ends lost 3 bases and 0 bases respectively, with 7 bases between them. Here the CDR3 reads CASSSISSYEQYF. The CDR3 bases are TGCGCCAGCAGCTCGATAAGCTCCTACGAGCAGTACTTC.

The CDR3 DNA is TGCAGTGCATGGGGGCAGTCAGGGGAGCAGTACTTC. Its translation is CSAWGQSGEQYF. The V gene is TRBV20-1, the J gene TRBJ2-7, with a possible D match to TRBD1 (6 bases). This CDR3 region has 12 residues. Germline CDR1 DFQATT, CDR2 SNEGSKA (reference sequence). V shed 6 bases and J shed 7 bases, with 16 bases lying between them.